A single sample gave rise to the 3 T cell receptor beta chains below, sequenced in a study of blood T cells in healthy people across ages (dated by TCRdb to the mid-2010s). Library generation was performed with 5' RACE. Sequencing used an Illumina HiSeq 2500. The second PCR ran for roughly 7 to 12 cycles and used a J-beta primer mix along with a sample-barcoded 5' primer. TCRdb reprocessing: public reads trimmed at Q25 with fastp, clones called with MiXCR, in-frame beta chains kept. Each entry merges the rows of one CDR3 protein and shows their most common DNA and genes. The table for this sample lists roughly 730,000 distinct CDR3 sequences; approximately 53% of them were counted only once. The top ten clones comprise roughly 24% of the sample. Sequencing used blood. The receptor source for this set is a man aged 35 to 55 in good health.

The gene calls are TRBV4-3 and TRBJ2-5; no reliable D call. CDR1 and CDR2 (germline): LGHNA, YSLEER. The CDR3 consists of 13 residues. The V end lost 0 bases, the J end lost 11 bases, and 13 bases lay between the germline ends. The CDR3 nucleotides are TGCGCCAGCAGCCAAGAGCCGCTGGAAGAGCAGTACTTC. It encodes CASSQEPLEEQYF.

V is TRBV5-1 and J is TRBJ2-5; D uncertain. CDR1 is SGHRS, CDR2 YFSETQ, per germline. The CDR3 has 14 amino acids. V was cut by 1 base and J by 4 bases, with 11 bases left in between. The CDR3 bases are TGCGCCAGCAGCTTGCGTAGTGTGGTAGAGACCCAGTACTTC. This sequence encodes CASSLRSVVETQYF.

This clonotype was picked up a small number of times. The genes are TRBV10-3 and TRBJ2-7; no reliable D call. Germline V gene sequence: CDR1 ENHRY, CDR2 SYGVKD. The CDR3 extends over 12 amino acids. Trimming removed 6 bases at V and 2 bases at J, with 8 bases between. In nucleotides, the CDR3 is TGTGCCATCAGGTCAGCCACCTACGAGCAGTACTTC. It yields the protein CAIRSATYEQYF.